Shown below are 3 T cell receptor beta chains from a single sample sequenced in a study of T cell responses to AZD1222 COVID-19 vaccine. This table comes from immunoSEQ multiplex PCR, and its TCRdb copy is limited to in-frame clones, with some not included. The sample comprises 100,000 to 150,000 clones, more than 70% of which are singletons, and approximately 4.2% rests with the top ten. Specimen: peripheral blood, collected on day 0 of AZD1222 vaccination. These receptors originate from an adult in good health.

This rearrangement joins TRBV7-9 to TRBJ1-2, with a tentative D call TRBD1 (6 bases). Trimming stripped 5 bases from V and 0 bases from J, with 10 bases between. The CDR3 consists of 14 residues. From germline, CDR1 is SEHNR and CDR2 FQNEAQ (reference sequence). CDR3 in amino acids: CASSRDTSNYGYTF. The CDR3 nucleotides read TGTGCCAGCAGCCGGGACACCTCTAACTATGGCTACACCTTC.

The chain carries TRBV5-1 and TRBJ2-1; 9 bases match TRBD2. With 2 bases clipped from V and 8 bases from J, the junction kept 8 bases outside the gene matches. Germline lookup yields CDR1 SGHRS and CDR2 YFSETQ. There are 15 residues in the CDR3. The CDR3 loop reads CASSFGGRAGDEQFF. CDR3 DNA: TGCGCCAGCAGCTTCGGCGGGAGGGCCGGGGATGAGCAGTTCTTC.

Here the CDR3 reads CASSLAHPSSYNSPLHF. The CDR3 region has the DNA TGTGCCAGCAGCTTAGCACACCCGAGCTCCTATAATTCACCCCTCCACTTT. This rearrangement joins TRBV11-2 to TRBJ1-6, with D uncertain. Trimming shortened V by 1 base and J by 0 bases, and 10 bases separated the two germline ends. Germline CDR1 SGHAT, CDR2 FQNNGV. The CDR3 has 17 residues. The variable domain in full, with the rest retrieved from reference TRBV11-2 and TRBJ1-6, is EAGVAQSPRYKIIEKRQSVAFWCNPISGHATLYWYQQILGQGPKLLIQFQNNGVVDDSQLPKDRFSAERLKGVDSTLKIQPAKLEDSAVYLCASSLAHPSSYNSPLHFGNGTRLTVT.